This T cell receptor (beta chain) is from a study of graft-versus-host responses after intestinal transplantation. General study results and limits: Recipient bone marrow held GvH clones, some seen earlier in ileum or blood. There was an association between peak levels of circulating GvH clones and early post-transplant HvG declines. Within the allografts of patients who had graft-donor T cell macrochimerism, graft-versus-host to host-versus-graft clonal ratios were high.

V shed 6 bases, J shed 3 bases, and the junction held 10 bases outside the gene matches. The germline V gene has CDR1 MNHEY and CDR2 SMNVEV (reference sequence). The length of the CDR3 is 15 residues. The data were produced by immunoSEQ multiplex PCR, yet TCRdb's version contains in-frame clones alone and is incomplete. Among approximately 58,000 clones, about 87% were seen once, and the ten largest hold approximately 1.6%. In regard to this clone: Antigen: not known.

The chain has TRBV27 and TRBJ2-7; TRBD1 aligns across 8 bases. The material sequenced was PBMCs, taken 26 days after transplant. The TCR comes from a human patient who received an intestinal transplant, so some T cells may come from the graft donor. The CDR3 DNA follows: TGTGCCAGCAGCCCCATCGGGACAGGTTTCTACGAGCAGTACTTC. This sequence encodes CASSPIGTGFYEQYF.